The clone carrying this TCR beta chain has at least ten counts. The antigen is undetermined. Per the original data handling: Building a distant-metastasis classifier for papillary thyroid cancer drew on CDR3 differences across clinicopathological groups. TCRdb reprocessed the PCR reads via MiXCR. The V and J calls here are based on TCRdb, not the publication. Counted here are about 40,000 clones, approximately 10% occurring once; the ten biggest clones make up roughly 25%. The data were obtained in a study of metastatic and nonmetastatic thyroid tumors. Study-level background: Where malignant and benign thyroid patients were concerned, repertoires were compared across blood and tumor or nodule tissue. Findings and caveats of the study: Reports indicated that malignant thyroid tumors showed significantly higher TCR beta diversity than benign nodules did, in blood and tumor.

This CDR3 comprises 18 residues. The junction had 11 bases not matched to a gene; V was cut back by 3 bases and J by 2 bases. Germline V lookup: CDR1 MGHRA, CDR2 YSYEKL. None of the patients had undergone any treatment ahead of thyroid surgery. The sample consisted of blood. This chain links TRBV4-1 with TRBJ2-7; 12 positions match TRBD2. This receptor was obtained from a female donor with papillary thyroid cancer or a benign thyroid nodule (not recorded which). Some clones in this sample may be carry-over from other donors' samples. The CDR3 protein is CASSQKTSGSSQPYEQYF. The CDR3 DNA reads TGCGCCAGCAGCCAGAAGACTAGCGGGAGTTCCCAACCCTACGAGCAGTACTTC.